This T cell receptor beta chain was sequenced in a study of CD8+ T cells in alopecia areata. Study conclusions and caveats: Sharing of TCRs across patients appeared less clear than in mice, possibly for HLA-related reasons. Lesional scalp displayed greater clonality than normal scalp, most notably in alopecia totalis/universalis. Scalp samples also yield sequences from resident alphabeta T cells of normal skin.

Sequencing templates came from extracted RNA that was reverse transcribed into cDNA. Libraries were prepared by immunoSEQ multiplex PCR; TCRdb keeps only in-frame clonotypes and omits some of them. The sample includes around 190,000 clones, more than 50% of them seen just once. In germline, CDR1 is SEHNR, CDR2 FQNEAQ (reference sequence). V was pared by 3 bases and J by 2 bases, with 1 base of the junction left unmatched. This CDR3 has 14 residues. From PBMCs, CD4+ and CD8+ T cells were sorted. About this clone: The target antigen is unknown.

The chain joins TRBV7-9 to TRBJ2-3, with 8 bases that match TRBD1. The source is a human donor in good health. The source material was CD8+ T cells sorted from blood. This chain's CDR3 is CASSLDRDTDTQYF. For the CDR3, the DNA is TGTGCCAGCAGCTTGGACAGGGACACAGATACGCAGTATTTT.